Following are 23 T cell receptor beta chains from one sample sequenced in a study of blood T cells in healthy people across ages. For the second PCR, which ran for about 7 to 11 cycles, a sample-barcoded 5' primer and a J-beta primer mix were used. TCRdb called the 5' RACE reads again in MiXCR, with one record for every CDR3 protein. Among roughly 700,000 distinct CDR3 sequences listed, about half were seen once. Material: blood. The source is an older woman in good health.

This clonotype appeared a few times. The DNA for the CDR3 is TGCGCCAGCAGCTGCTGCGGTGAGCAGTTCTTC. As protein: CASSCCGEQFF. The J gene is TRBJ2-1, the V gene TRBV5-1; D gene uncertain. The germline V and J ends were trimmed by 3 bases and 9 bases, with 7 bases remaining between them. Per the germline V gene, CDR1 is SGHRS and CDR2 is YFSETQ. There are 11 residues in the CDR3.

V gene TRBV7-3 combines with J gene TRBJ1-6; tentative D call: TRBD1 (5 bases). The germline gives CDR1 SGHTA, CDR2 FQGTGA. V lost 2 bases and J lost 11, with 10 bases in between. The length of the CDR3 is 13 residues. CDR3 in DNA: TGTGCCAGCAGCTTAGATGGGGGGGCACCCCTCCACTTT. It encodes CASSLDGGAPLHF.

This clonotype has a handful of counts. The V gene is TRBV7-9, the J gene TRBJ2-7; the D gene is possibly TRBD2 (6 bases). The J call may be mistaken, given a closer DNA end match to TRBJ2-5. CDR3 length equals 15 residues. Looked up from germline, CDR1 is SEHNR and CDR2 is FQNEAQ (reference sequence). DNA of the CDR3: TGTGCCAGCAGCTTCTTTACCGCGGGACAAGAGACCCAGTACTTC. As protein: CASSFFTAGQETQYF.

V and J are TRBV20-1 and TRBJ2-3; D remains ambiguous. The CDR3 loop spans 13 amino acids. Germline loops: CDR1 DFQATT, CDR2 SNEGSKA (reference sequence). Trimming took 3 bases from V and 0 from J, leaving 7 bases between them. CDR3 sequence (DNA): TGCAGTGCTAGCCGCTACAGCACAGATACGCAGTATTTT. Translation: CSASRYSTDTQYF.

The chain uses TRBV2 and TRBJ2-3, with 11 bases fitting TRBD2. This CDR3 has 14 residues. The trim removed 7 bases at V and 5 bases at J, leaving 5 bases unmatched. The V gene's germline CDR1 is SNHLY and CDR2 FYNNEI. The CDR3 reads CASTSGLAGDTQYF. CDR3 nucleotide sequence: TGTGCCAGCACCTCTGGACTAGCGGGAGATACGCAGTATTTT.

This clonotype was counted a few times. The chain combines TRBV6-6 with TRBJ2-1; no definite D call. With 6 bases removed from V and 4 bases from J, the gap between germline ends came to 4 bases. Germline V gene lookup returns CDR1 MNHNY and CDR2 SVGAGI (reference sequence). The CDR3 runs 11 residues. The CDR3 here is CASRRYNEQFF. CDR3 in DNA: TGTGCCAGCAGACGGTACAATGAGCAGTTCTTC.

The gene calls are TRBV7-9 and TRBJ1-5; no definite D call. The germline V and J ends were trimmed by 4 bases and 1 base, with 14 bases remaining between them. CDR3 length: 16 amino acids. Germline CDR1 is SEHNR and CDR2 is FQNEAQ (reference sequence). The CDR3 DNA reads TGTGCCAGCAGCTCAACCTCGGTGGGGAGCAATCAGCCCCAGCATTTT. Its translation is CASSSTSVGSNQPQHF.

The chain uses TRBV7-2 and TRBJ2-3; 7 bases are a match to TRBD1. Germline V lookup: CDR1 SGHTA, CDR2 FQGNSA. With 1 base clipped from V and 3 bases from J, the junction kept 7 bases outside the gene matches. The CDR3 contains 16 residues. The CDR3 nucleotides read TGTGCCAGCAGCTTAGGCCTGGGACAGATTACAGATACGCAGTATTTT. It translates to CASSLGLGQITDTQYF.

The chain recombines TRBV4-3 with TRBJ2-5; D perhaps matches TRBD1 (5 bases). V lost 1 base and J 11 bases, leaving 23 bases between the germline ends. CDR3 length equals 16 residues. CDR1 and CDR2 (germline): LGHNA, YSLEER. The CDR3 spells CASSQGRGQLYNEQYF. Written as DNA, the CDR3 is TGCGCCAGCAGCCAAGGGCGTGGACAACTCTACAATGAGCAGTACTTC.

The rearrangement uses TRBV2 and TRBJ2-1, with 8 positions matching TRBD2. CDR3 length: 14 residues. Germline-derived CDR1 and CDR2 are SNHLY and FYNNEI. The V segment lost 7 bases and the J segment 9 bases; nucleotides outside the gene matches: 11. CDR3 amino acids: CASTTSANNSEQFF. The CDR3 nucleotides read TGTGCCAGCACGACTAGCGCGAATAACAGTGAGCAGTTCTTC.

This clonotype was counted many times. The gene calls are TRBV11-2 and TRBJ2-7; TRBD1 matches 8 bases. CDR1 and CDR2 from the germline V gene are SGHAT and FQNNGV. Losses at the gene ends were 5 bases for V and 7 bases for J; bases not matched to a gene: 16. The CDR3 has 16 residues. This CDR3 reads CASSDPGGASYNEQYF. CDR3 in DNA: TGTGCCAGCAGCGACCCAGGGGGCGCTTCCTACAATGAGCAGTACTTC.

This sequence joins TRBV20-1 and TRBJ1-1, with D unresolved. The length of the CDR3 is 13 residues. V lost 3 bases to trimming and J lost 0 bases, with 8 bases between them. The germline CDR1 and CDR2 sequences are DFQATT and SNEGSKA (reference sequence). CDR3 sequence (DNA): TGCAGTGCTAGTGAGCTGATGAACACTGAAGCTTTCTTT. Its protein product is CSASELMNTEAFF.

The chain employs TRBV29-1 and TRBJ2-7; 10 bases align to TRBD2. The V gene end was trimmed by 6 bases and the J gene end by 7 bases; junction bases not matched to a gene: 15. CDR3 length: 15 residues. CDR1 is SQVTM, CDR2 ANQGSEA, per germline. The CDR3 protein is CSVIPTSGNYNEQYF. CDR3 bases: TGCAGCGTCATCCCAACTAGCGGGAACTACAATGAGCAGTACTTC.

This chain uses TRBV20-1 with TRBJ2-1; D remains ambiguous. Deletions cut 5 bases from V and 2 bases from J, with 7 bases between. CDR1 and CDR2 from the germline V gene are DFQATT and SNEGSKA (reference sequence). The CDR3 extends over 12 amino acids. The CDR3 coding sequence is TGCAGTGCTGGCAGGACCTACAATGAGCAGTTCTTC. Encoded protein: CSAGRTYNEQFF.

The chain combines TRBV28 with TRBJ1-5; perhaps TRBD1 as D (6 bases). With 6 bases removed from V and 1 base from J, the gap between germline ends came to 22 bases. The germline gives CDR1 MDHEN, CDR2 SYDVKM. CDR3 length: 18 amino acids. The CDR3 coding sequence is TGTGCCAGCAGAAACGAGTTTAGAGGGGGGATGAGCAATCAGCCCCAGCATTTT. Protein product: CASRNEFRGGMSNQPQHF. The variable domain in full, with the rest retrieved from reference TRBV28 and TRBJ1-5, is DVKVTQSSRYLVKRTGEKVFLECVQDMDHENMFWYRQDPGLGLRLIYFSYDVKMKEKGDIPEGYSVSREKKERFSLILESASTNQTSMYLCASRNEFRGGMSNQPQHFGDGTRLSIL.

The chain carries TRBV28 and TRBJ2-2; D is unresolved. Germline V gene data show CDR1 as MDHEN and CDR2 as SYDVKM. Trimming cost V 6 bases and J 6 bases, with 20 bases left between them. This CDR3 is built from 16 residues. The CDR3 DNA sequence: TGTGCCAGCAGCACGGTCCTGAAAGGGCGTCCCGGGGAGCTGTTTTTT. This translates into CASSTVLKGRPGELFF.

Turning to this clonotype: A read error may produce the germline difference seen at one junction end. The CDR3 is CAGSFAPGTGNNYGYTF. In DNA, the CDR3 is TGCGCCGGCAGCTTCGCTCCCGGGACAGGGAATAACTATGGCTACACCTTC. This chain connects TRBV5-1 to TRBJ1-2; TRBD1 aligns across 9 bases. Germline V CDR1 and CDR2: SGHRS, YFSETQ. This CDR3 contains 17 residues.

This chain links TRBV4-2 with TRBJ2-5; TRBD2 aligns across 12 bases. V was clipped by 6 bases and J by 0 bases; unmatched bases: 8. Per the germline V gene, CDR1 is LGHNA and CDR2 is YNFKEQ. This CDR3 is 17 amino acids long. DNA for the CDR3: TGTGCCAGCAGTTCCGGGACTAGCGGGCCGTACCAAGAGACCCAGTACTTC. Translating gives CASSSGTSGPYQETQYF.

This clonotype was counted at least ten times. This rearrangement joins TRBV6-2 or TRBV6-3 to TRBJ2-1, with 10 bases lining up with TRBD2. Germline V lookup: CDR1 MNHEY, CDR2 SVGEGT. CDR3 length equals 14 residues. J was trimmed by 8 bases and V by 8 bases; bases with no gene match: 9. The DNA of the CDR3 is TGTGCCAGCGGGTCTAGCGGGAGCAACCATGAGCAGTTCTTC. It yields the protein CASGSSGSNHEQFF.

CDR3: CAIKDPSTDTQYF. The DNA for the CDR3 is TGTGCCATCAAAGACCCTAGCACAGATACGCAGTATTTT. The chain links TRBV10-3 to TRBJ2-3; the D is unclear. This CDR3 is built from 13 residues. Germline loops: CDR1 ENHRY, CDR2 SYGVKD. Trimming shortened V by 7 bases and J by 0 bases, and 8 bases separated the two germline ends.

The sample holds a few counts of this clonotype. This chain uses TRBV5-6 with TRBJ1-5; 10 bases line up with TRBD1. J lost 4 bases, V lost 2 bases, and 6 bases had no gene match. Germline loops: CDR1 SGHDT, CDR2 YYEEEE. CDR3 length: 16 amino acids. CDR3 DNA sequence: TGTGCCAGCAGCTTCAAACGGACAGGGGGTAATCAGCCCCAGCATTTT. Translated, it gives CASSFKRTGGNQPQHF.

The chain links TRBV5-4 to TRBJ2-4; a weak D match, TRBD1 (5 bases). TRBJ2-7 matches the DNA end more closely, so the J call is doubtful. The CDR3 sequence is 13 residues long. The germline V gene encodes CDR1 SGHNT and CDR2 YYREEE (reference sequence). In DNA form, the CDR3 reads TGTGCCAGCAGCTTGTTCGACAGTAACGAGCAGTACTTC. Translated, it gives CASSLFDSNEQYF.

J is TRBJ2-1 and V is TRBV4-3; TRBD2 matches at 7 bases. Germline V gene sequence: CDR1 LGHNA, CDR2 YSLEER. Germline trimming cut 3 bases from V and 3 bases from J; bases unmatched to any gene: 14. CDR3 size: 18 residues. The CDR3 DNA reads as TGCGCCAGCAGCCAGGGTGGTGGAGGTGGGAGGGTCTACAATGAGCAGTTCTTC. This codes for CASSQGGGGGRVYNEQFF.